The 23 T cell receptor beta chains listed next were all sequenced from one sample in a study of CD8 T cell repertoires and HIV-1 epitope variants. Produced via immunoSEQ multiplex PCR; TCRdb's table is partial and in-frame only. The sample contains some 5,600 clones, over 60% of which appear only once. Their specific antigens are unknown. What was sequenced was cultured CD8+ T cells derived from PBMCs. These receptors originate from a male donor with HIV.

The V gene is TRBV9, the J gene TRBJ2-7; 7 bases line up with TRBD2. V was pared by 4 bases and J by 3 bases, with 10 bases of the junction left unmatched. The V gene's germline CDR1 is SGDLS and CDR2 YYNGEE. This CDR3 has 15 amino acids. The CDR3 coding sequence is TGTGCCAGCAGCCACTCCGGGACGGGGGGCTACGAGCAGTACTTC. Amino acids: CASSHSGTGGYEQYF.

This chain joins TRBV6-6 and TRBJ2-3, with a possible D match to TRBD1 (6 bases). The CDR3 totals 13 residues. Trimming shortened V by 7 bases and J by 2 bases, and 10 bases separated the two germline ends. Germline V lookup: CDR1 MNHNY, CDR2 SVGAGI (reference sequence). In nucleotides, the CDR3 is TGTGCCAGCAAGGACAGTCCCACAGATACGCAGTATTTT. Translation gives CASKDSPTDTQYF.

This chain links TRBV21-1 with TRBJ2-2; TRBD2, the table's D call, lacks a check against the DNA. TRBV21-1 is flagged as a pseudogene. This CDR3 is built from 18 residues. CDR3 loop: CASSEIQRLAGEAGELFF. The CDR3 DNA reads as TGTGCCAGCAGCGAGATCCAGAGACTAGCGGGAGAAGCCGGGGAGCTGTTTTTT.

This clone was seen only a few times. The chain uses TRBV27 and TRBJ2-7; D may match TRBD1 or TRBD2 (5 bases each). Germline V gene sequence: CDR1 MNHEY, CDR2 SMNVEV (reference sequence). The CDR3 loop spans 12 amino acids. V was pared by 10 bases and J by 1 base, with 11 bases between. The CDR3 loop is CATRDPSYEQYF. The CDR3 coding sequence is TGTGCCACCCGGGACCCTTCCTACGAGCAGTACTTC.

This chain connects TRBV5-5 to TRBJ2-2; D call uncertain. Germline CDR1 reads SGHKS; CDR2 reads YYEKEE (reference sequence). The V gene lost 0 bases and the J gene lost 6 bases, with 6 bases spanning the gap. This CDR3 spans 13 amino acids. The CDR3: CASSLGLAGELFF. The CDR3 DNA reads TGTGCCAGCAGCTTGGGCTTGGCCGGGGAGCTGTTTTTT.

The gene calls are TRBV6-1 and TRBJ2-7; D possibly corresponds to TRBD2 (6 bases). The CDR3 loop spans 14 amino acids. Between the trimmed V and J ends, which lost 4 bases and 7 bases, there was a span of 17 bases. Germline V gene data show CDR1 as MNHNS and CDR2 as SASEGT. The CDR3 DNA reads as TGTGCCAGCAGTGGCGGTGGAGGGTATCCGGAGCAGTACTTC. Translated: CASSGGGGYPEQYF.

The J gene is TRBJ1-5, the V gene TRBV6-5; possibly TRBD1 for D (6 bases). V was clipped by 3 bases and J by 1 base, with 10 bases between them. The CDR3 consists of 15 residues. Germline values: CDR1 MNHEY, CDR2 SVGAGI. The CDR3 spells CASSYGTTSNQPQHF. The CDR3 DNA follows: TGTGCCAGCAGTTATGGGACAACGAGCAATCAGCCCCAGCATTTT.

This clone was seen only a few times. This chain connects TRBV10-3 to TRBJ1-6, with a tentative D call TRBD1 (5 bases). The CDR3 consists of 13 residues. Germline V gene sequence: CDR1 ENHRY, CDR2 SYGVKD. V lost 7 bases and J lost 7, with 11 bases in between. The CDR3 protein is CAIKDSSNSPLHF. The CDR3 region has the DNA TGTGCCATCAAAGACAGCTCCAATTCACCCCTCCACTTT.

This clone came up once. V gene TRBV7-9 combines with J gene TRBJ2-1; D may be TRBD1 (5 bases). CDR3 length equals 14 residues. Between the trimmed V and J ends, which lost 3 bases and 10 bases, there was a span of 16 bases. Germline CDR1 and CDR2: SEHNR and FQNEAQ (reference sequence). CDR3 nucleotides: TGTGCCAGCAGCTTGGGTGTAGGGGCTCGAGAGCAGTTCTTC. It yields the protein CASSLGVGAREQFF.

The chain combines TRBV6-5 with TRBJ2-7, with D maybe TRBD1 (5 bases). The germline V gene encodes CDR1 MNHEY and CDR2 SVGAGI. The ends were cut back, 0 bases at V and 12 bases at J, with 12 bases in the middle. CDR3 length: 12 residues. CDR3 DNA sequence: TGTGCCAGCAGTTACTCAGGGGTAGATCGGTACTTC. Its protein is CASSYSGVDRYF.

This rearrangement joins TRBV13 to TRBJ2-3; D possibly corresponds to TRBD2 (6 bases). Germline CDR1 PRHDT, CDR2 FYEKMQ (reference sequence). The V and J ends lost 5 bases and 4 bases respectively, with 16 bases between them. This CDR3 has 15 residues. This CDR3 reads CASSHNLEGSDTQYF. The CDR3 DNA follows: TGTGCCAGCAGCCACAATCTGGAGGGTTCAGATACGCAGTATTTT.

V is TRBV28 and J is TRBJ1-5, with 8 bases matching TRBD1. This CDR3 region has 15 residues. Trimming took 5 bases from V and 7 from J; bases not matched to a gene: 10. CDR1 MDHEN and CDR2 SYDVKM come from the germline V gene. The CDR3 sequence: CASSPGQALWQPQHF. The CDR3 coding sequence is TGTGCCAGCAGTCCGGGACAGGCACTCTGGCAGCCCCAGCATTTT.

The chain carries TRBV5-4 and TRBJ2-7, with 10 bases that match TRBD2. The CDR3 has 15 amino acids. The junction had 9 bases not matched to a gene; V was cut back by 4 bases and J by 5 bases. Germline V gives CDR1 SGHNT, CDR2 YYREEE (reference sequence). This CDR3 reads CASSPRVAGGDEQYF. In DNA, the CDR3 is TGTGCCAGCAGCCCCCGGGTAGCGGGGGGCGACGAGCAGTACTTC.

The chain recombines TRBV5-3 with TRBJ1-4; D is perhaps TRBD1 (5 bases). TRBV5-3 is an ORF, and what it does is uncertain. The CDR3 is 19 amino acids. Trimming stripped 0 bases from V and 4 bases from J, with 22 bases between. CDR3 loop: CARSLGLPMGSGINEKLFF. Written as DNA, the CDR3 is TGTGCCAGAAGCTTGGGACTCCCCATGGGGTCAGGGATTAATGAAAAACTGTTTTTT.

The V and J genes are TRBV7-2 and TRBJ2-1; no reliable D call. The germline V and J ends were trimmed by 1 base and 4 bases, with 11 bases remaining between them. This CDR3 contains 15 residues. The V gene's germline CDR1 is SGHTA and CDR2 FQGNSA. The CDR3 DNA follows: TGTGCCAGCAGCTTAGAGAGTCAGGCATACAATGAGCAGTTCTTC. This gives the protein CASSLESQAYNEQFF.

This clone has more than one count but fewer than ten. This chain uses TRBV7-2 with TRBJ1-5, with unresolved D. The CDR3 covers 15 residues. CDR1 is SGHTA and CDR2 is FQGNSA in the germline V gene. V lost 4 bases and J 0 bases, leaving 10 bases between the germline ends. CDR3: CASSSEGYSNQPQHF. The CDR3 coding sequence is TGTGCCAGCAGCTCGGAGGGCTATAGCAATCAGCCCCAGCATTTT.

This clone was recorded only once. The chain combines TRBV27 with TRBJ1-1; D ambiguous. The CDR3 consists of 14 residues. Per the germline V gene, CDR1 is MNHEY and CDR2 is SMNVEV (reference sequence). Trimming removed 8 bases at V and 2 bases at J, with 15 bases between. In nucleotides, the CDR3 is TGTGCCAGCTTTTCAAGGAGTCGTAACACTGAAGCTTTCTTT. Residues: CASFSRSRNTEAFF.

This clone was observed once. The chain couples TRBV27 to TRBJ2-7, with D possibly TRBD2 on 5 matching bases. CDR1 and CDR2 (germline): MNHEY, SMNVEV (reference sequence). The CDR3 is 14 amino acids. V lost 1 base to trimming and J lost 0 bases, with 7 bases between them. This CDR3 reads CASSLYGSSYEQYF. The CDR3 coding sequence is TGTGCCAGCAGTTTATATGGGAGCTCCTACGAGCAGTACTTC.

For this clone: The junction departs from the called germline gene at one end, perhaps through a read error. The V and J genes are TRBV28 and TRBJ2-7; D is perhaps TRBD1 or TRBD2 (6 bases each). Germline assignment: CDR1 MDHEN and CDR2 SYDVKM. The CDR3 is 16 residues long. CDR3 loop: CASSFQGTGRTSWIGF. CDR3 in DNA: TGTGCCAGCAGTTTTCAGGGGACTGGCAGGACCTCATGGATCGGCTTC.

The chain links TRBV11-2 to TRBJ2-3, with 8 nucleotides matching TRBD1. After removal of 5 bases from V and 2 bases from J, the junction contained 6 bases not matched to a gene. The CDR3 is made up of 15 amino acids. Germline-derived CDR1 and CDR2 are SGHAT and FQNNGV. CDR3 bases: TGTGCCAGCAGCCCAGGACAGGGCAACACAGATACGCAGTATTTT. Translated, it gives CASSPGQGNTDTQYF.

This clone came up once. V gene TRBV7-2 combines with J gene TRBJ1-6; no clear D gene. In germline, CDR1 is SGHTA, CDR2 FQGNSA. The CDR3 spans 14 residues. The germline V and J ends were trimmed by 0 bases and 7 bases, with 7 bases remaining between them. CDR3 DNA sequence: TGTGCCAGCAGCTTAGCGTGGGGAAATTCACCCCTCCACTTT. Amino acid sequence: CASSLAWGNSPLHF.

The chain uses TRBV4-3 and TRBJ1-6, with 7 bases aligning to TRBD1. The CDR3 has 15 amino acids. Germline loops: CDR1 LGHNA, CDR2 YSLEER. J was trimmed by 12 bases and V by 0 bases; bases with no gene match: 8. The CDR3 is CASSQEIGGILPLHF. The CDR3 DNA is TGCGCCAGCAGCCAAGAGATAGGGGGCATCTTACCCCTCCACTTT.

This clone was recorded a few times. The rearrangement links TRBV4-1 to TRBJ2-1; D unclear. The CDR3 spans 14 residues. V gave up 1 base and J gave up 0 bases, with 4 bases separating them. Germline CDR1 reads MGHRA; CDR2 reads YSYEKL. The CDR3 spells CASSQASSYNEQFF. For the CDR3, the DNA is TGCGCCAGCAGCCAAGCGAGCTCCTACAATGAGCAGTTCTTC.